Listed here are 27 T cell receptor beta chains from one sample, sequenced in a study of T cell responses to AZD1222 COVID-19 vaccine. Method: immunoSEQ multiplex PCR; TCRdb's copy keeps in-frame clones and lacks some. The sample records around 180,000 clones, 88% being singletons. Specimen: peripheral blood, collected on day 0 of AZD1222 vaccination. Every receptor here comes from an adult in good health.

CDR3 residues: CASLRGGGSNEQFF. CDR3 nucleotide sequence: TGTGCCTCACTAAGGGGGGGAGGGTCAAATGAGCAGTTCTTC. This sequence joins TRBV30 and TRBJ2-1; weak D call: TRBD2 (7 bases). V dropped 7 bases and J dropped 7 bases, with 20 bases sitting between them. There are 14 residues in the CDR3. The germline V gene has CDR1 GTSNPN and CDR2 SVGIG (reference sequence).

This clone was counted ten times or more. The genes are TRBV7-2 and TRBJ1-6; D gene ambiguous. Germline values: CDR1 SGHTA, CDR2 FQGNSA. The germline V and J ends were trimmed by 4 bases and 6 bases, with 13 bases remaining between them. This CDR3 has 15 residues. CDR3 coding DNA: TGTGCCAGCAGCTCGAACCGGGCCTCTAATTCACCCCTCCACTTT. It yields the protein CASSSNRASNSPLHF.

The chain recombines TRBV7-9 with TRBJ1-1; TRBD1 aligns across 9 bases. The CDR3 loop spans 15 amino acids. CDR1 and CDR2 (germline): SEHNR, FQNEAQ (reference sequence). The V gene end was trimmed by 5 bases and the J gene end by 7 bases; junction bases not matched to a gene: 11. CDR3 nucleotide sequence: TGTGCCAGCAGCCGAGGGGACAGGGTTTTCGATGAAGCTTTCTTT. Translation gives CASSRGDRVFDEAFF.

The CDR3 region has the DNA TGTGCCAGTAGTAAACCGGGACAGGGGTTGTACGAGCAGTACTTC. This gives the protein CASSKPGQGLYEQYF. The rearrangement joins TRBV19 to TRBJ2-7; the match to TRBD1 covers 10 bases. With 4 bases clipped from V and 4 bases from J, the junction kept 7 bases outside the gene matches. Germline-derived CDR1 and CDR2 are LNHDA and SQIVND (reference sequence). The CDR3 covers 15 residues.

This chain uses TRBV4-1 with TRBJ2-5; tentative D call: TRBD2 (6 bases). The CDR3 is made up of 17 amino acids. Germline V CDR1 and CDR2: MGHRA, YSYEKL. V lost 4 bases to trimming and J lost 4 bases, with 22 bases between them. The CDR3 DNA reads TGCGCCAGCAGCCCGGCTCTTCGACTAGAAAGGAGAGAGACCCAGTACTTC. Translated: CASSPALRLERRETQYF.

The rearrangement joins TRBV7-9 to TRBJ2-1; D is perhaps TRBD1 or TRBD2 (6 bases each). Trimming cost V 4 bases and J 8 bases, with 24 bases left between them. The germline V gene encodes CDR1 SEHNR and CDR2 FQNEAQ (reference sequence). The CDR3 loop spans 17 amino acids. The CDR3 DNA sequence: TGTGCCAGCAGCTCACCAACTAGTGAGGGGGGACGAGATGAGCAGTTCTTC. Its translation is CASSSPTSEGGRDEQFF. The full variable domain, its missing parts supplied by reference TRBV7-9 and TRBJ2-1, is DTGVSQNPRHKITKRGQNVTFRCDPISEHNRLYWYRQTLGQGPEFLTYFQNEAQLEKSRLLSDRFSAERPKGSFSTLEIQRTEQGDSAMYLCASSSPTSEGGRDEQFFGPGTRLTVL.

CDR3 region: CASSQETWVETQYF. As DNA, the CDR3 is TGTGCCAGCAGCCAAGAAACTTGGGTGGAGACCCAGTACTTC. The rearrangement uses TRBV14 and TRBJ2-5, with no clear D. The V gene's germline CDR1 is SGHDN and CDR2 FVKESK. Trimming shortened V by 0 bases and J by 5 bases, and 10 bases separated the two germline ends. The CDR3 covers 14 residues.

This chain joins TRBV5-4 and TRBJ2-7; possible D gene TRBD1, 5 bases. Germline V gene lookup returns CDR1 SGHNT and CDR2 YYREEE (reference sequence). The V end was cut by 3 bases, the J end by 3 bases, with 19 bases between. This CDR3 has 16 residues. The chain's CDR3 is CASSSNRSPPFYEQYF. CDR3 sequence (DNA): TGTGCCAGCAGCTCCAACAGGTCCCCCCCGTTCTACGAGCAGTACTTC.

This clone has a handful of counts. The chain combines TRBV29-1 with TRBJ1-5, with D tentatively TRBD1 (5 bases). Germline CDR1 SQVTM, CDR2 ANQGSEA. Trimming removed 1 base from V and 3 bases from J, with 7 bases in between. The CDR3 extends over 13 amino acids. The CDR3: CSVEGQNNQPQHF. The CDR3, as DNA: TGCAGCGTTGAAGGACAGAACAATCAGCCCCAGCATTTT.

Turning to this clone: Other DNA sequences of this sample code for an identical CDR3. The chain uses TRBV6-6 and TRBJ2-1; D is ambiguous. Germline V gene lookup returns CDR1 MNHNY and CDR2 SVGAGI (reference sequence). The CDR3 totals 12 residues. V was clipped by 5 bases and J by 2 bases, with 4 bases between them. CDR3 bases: TGTGCCAGCAGTCGACCCTACAATGAGCAGTTCTTC. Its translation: CASSRPYNEQFF.

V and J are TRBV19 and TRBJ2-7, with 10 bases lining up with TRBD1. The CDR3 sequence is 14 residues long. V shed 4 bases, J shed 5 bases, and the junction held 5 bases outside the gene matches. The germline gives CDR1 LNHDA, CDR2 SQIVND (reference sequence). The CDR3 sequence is CASSSRDRGNEQYF. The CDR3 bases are TGTGCCAGTAGTAGCCGGGACAGGGGAAACGAGCAGTACTTC.

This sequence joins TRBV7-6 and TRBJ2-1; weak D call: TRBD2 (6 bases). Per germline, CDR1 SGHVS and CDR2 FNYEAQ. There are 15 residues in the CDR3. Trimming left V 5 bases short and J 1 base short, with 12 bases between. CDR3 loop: CASSEGRRSYNEQFF. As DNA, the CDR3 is TGTGCCAGCAGCGAAGGGAGGCGGTCCTACAATGAGCAGTTCTTC.

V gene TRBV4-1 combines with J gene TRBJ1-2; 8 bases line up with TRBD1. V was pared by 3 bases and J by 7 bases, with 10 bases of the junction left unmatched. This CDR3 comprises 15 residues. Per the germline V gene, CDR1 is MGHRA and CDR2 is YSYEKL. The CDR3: CASSQGLDRALGYTF. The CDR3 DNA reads TGCGCCAGCAGCCAGGGCTTGGACAGGGCCCTTGGCTACACCTTC.

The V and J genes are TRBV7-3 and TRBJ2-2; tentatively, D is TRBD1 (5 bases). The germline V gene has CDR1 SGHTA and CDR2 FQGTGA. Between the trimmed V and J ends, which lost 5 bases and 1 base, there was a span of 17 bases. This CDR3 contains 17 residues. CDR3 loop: CASSRDWTSLNTGELFF. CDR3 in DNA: TGTGCCAGCAGCCGAGATTGGACATCCCTGAACACCGGGGAGCTGTTTTTT.

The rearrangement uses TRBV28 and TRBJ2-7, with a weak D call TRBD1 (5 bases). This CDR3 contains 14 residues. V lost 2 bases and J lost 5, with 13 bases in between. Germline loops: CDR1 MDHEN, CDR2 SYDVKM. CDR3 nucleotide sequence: TGTGCCAGCAGTTTAAACAGGTCCCCTGACGAGCAGTACTTC. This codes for CASSLNRSPDEQYF. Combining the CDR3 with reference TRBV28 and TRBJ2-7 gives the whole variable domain DVKVTQSSRYLVKRTGEKVFLECVQDMDHENMFWYRQDPGLGLRLIYFSYDVKMKEKGDIPEGYSVSREKKERFSLILESASTNQTSMYLCASSLNRSPDEQYFGPGTRLTVT.

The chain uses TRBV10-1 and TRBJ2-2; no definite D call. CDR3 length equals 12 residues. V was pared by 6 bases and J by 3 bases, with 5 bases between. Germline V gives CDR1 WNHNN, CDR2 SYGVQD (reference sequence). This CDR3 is CASRTDTGELFF. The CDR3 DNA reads TGCGCCAGCAGAACGGACACCGGGGAGCTGTTTTTT.

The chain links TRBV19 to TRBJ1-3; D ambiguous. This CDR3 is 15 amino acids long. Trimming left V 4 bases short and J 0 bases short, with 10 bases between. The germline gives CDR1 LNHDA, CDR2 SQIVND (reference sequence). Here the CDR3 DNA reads TGTGCCAGTAGTAACCGGGTTAACTCTGGAAACACCATATATTTT. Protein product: CASSNRVNSGNTIYF. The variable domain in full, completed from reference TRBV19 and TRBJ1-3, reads DGGITQSPKYLFRKEGQNVTLSCEQNLNHDAMYWYRQDPGQGLRLIYYSQIVNDFQKGDIAEGYSVSREKKESFPLTVTSAQKNPTAFYLCASSNRVNSGNTIYFGEGSWLTVV.

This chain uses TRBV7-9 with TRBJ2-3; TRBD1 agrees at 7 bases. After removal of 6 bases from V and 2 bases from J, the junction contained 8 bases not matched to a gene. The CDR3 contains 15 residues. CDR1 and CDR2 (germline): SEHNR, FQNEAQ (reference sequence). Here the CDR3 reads CASRSLGGPTDTQYF. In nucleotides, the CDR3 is TGTGCCAGCAGGTCTCTAGGGGGCCCCACAGATACGCAGTATTTT.

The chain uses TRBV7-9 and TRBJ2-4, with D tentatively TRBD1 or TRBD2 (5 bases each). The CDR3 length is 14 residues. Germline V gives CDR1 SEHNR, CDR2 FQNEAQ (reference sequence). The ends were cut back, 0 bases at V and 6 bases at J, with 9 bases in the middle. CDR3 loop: CASSLAGDGNIQYF. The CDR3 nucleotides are TGTGCCAGCAGCTTAGCAGGGGACGGAAACATTCAGTACTTC.

As DNA, the CDR3 is TGTGCCAGCAGCCGACTAGCGGGCGAGCAGTACTTC. It encodes CASSRLAGEQYF. The V gene is TRBV3-1 (or the pseudogene TRBV3-2), the J gene TRBJ2-7; TRBD2 aligns across 10 bases. The germline V gene has CDR1 LGHDT and CDR2 YNNKEL (reference sequence). The junction had 0 bases not matched to a gene; V was cut back by 4 bases and J by 6 bases. The CDR3 has 12 residues.

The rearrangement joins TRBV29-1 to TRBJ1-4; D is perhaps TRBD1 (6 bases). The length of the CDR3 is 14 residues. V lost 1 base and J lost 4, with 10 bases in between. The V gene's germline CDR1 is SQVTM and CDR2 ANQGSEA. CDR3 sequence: CSVEGTDSNEKLFF. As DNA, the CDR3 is TGCAGCGTTGAAGGGACAGACAGTAATGAAAAACTGTTTTTT.

CDR3 in amino acids: CASSLDSAVGQFF. Here the CDR3 DNA reads TGTGCCAGCAGCCTGGATAGCGCGGTTGGGCAGTTCTTC. The genes are TRBV9 and TRBJ2-1; possibly TRBD2 for D (5 bases). CDR3 length equals 13 residues. Germline loops: CDR1 SGDLS, CDR2 YYNGEE. The germline V and J ends were trimmed by 4 bases and 12 bases, with 17 bases remaining between them.

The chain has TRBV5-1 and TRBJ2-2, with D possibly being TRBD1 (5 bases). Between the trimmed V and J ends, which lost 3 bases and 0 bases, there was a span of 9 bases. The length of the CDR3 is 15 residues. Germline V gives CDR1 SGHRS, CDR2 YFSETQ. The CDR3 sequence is CASSSGRTNTGELFF. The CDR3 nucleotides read TGCGCCAGCAGCTCAGGGCGAACGAACACCGGGGAGCTGTTTTTT.

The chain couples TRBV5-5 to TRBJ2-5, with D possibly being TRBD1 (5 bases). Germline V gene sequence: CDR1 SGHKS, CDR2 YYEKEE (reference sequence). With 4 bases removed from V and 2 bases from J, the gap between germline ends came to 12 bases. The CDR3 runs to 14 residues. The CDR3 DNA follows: TGTGCCAGCAGCCCCGGGCAGGGACAAGAGACCCAGTACTTC. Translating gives CASSPGQGQETQYF.

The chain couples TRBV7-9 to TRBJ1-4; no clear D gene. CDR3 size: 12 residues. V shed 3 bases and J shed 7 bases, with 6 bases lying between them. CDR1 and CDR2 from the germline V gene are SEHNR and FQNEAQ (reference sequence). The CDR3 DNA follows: TGTGCCAGCAGCTTGGAAGGTGAAAAACTGTTTTTT. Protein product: CASSLEGEKLFF.

CDR3 nucleotide sequence: TGTGCCAGCAGATGGGACAGGGGAAGCAATCAGCCCCAGCATTTT. This sequence encodes CASRWDRGSNQPQHF. V gene TRBV6-6 combines with J gene TRBJ1-5, with 10 positions matching TRBD1. The length of the CDR3 is 15 residues. Germline V gene lookup returns CDR1 MNHNY and CDR2 SVGAGI (reference sequence). After removal of 6 bases from V and 1 base from J, the junction contained 3 bases not matched to a gene.

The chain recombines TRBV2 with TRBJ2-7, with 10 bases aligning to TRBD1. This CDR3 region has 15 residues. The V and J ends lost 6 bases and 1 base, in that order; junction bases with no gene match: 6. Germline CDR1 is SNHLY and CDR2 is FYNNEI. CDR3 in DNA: TGTGCCAGCAGGCTCGACAGGGGGCGGTCCTACGAGCAGTACTTC. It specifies CASRLDRGRSYEQYF.